This T cell receptor (beta chain) was captured by sequencing in a study of T cells after yellow fever vaccination (dated by TCRdb to the late 2010s). General notes on the study: The SMART-Seq v4 Ultra Low Input RNA kit was used to prepare libraries from fractions with low cell numbers. Blood was collected at multiple timepoints before and after primary and secondary immunization, and bulk PBMC replicates and cell subsets were isolated. Bulk TCR alpha and beta repertoires were sequenced longitudinally to track T-cell clones before and after primary and booster YFV17D yellow fever vaccination. Two healthy male donors, one aged 18 to 29 and one aged 30 to 40 years, made up the cohort.

V is reduced by 3 bases and J by 7 bases, leaving a spacing of 12 bases between them. The CDR3 runs 14 residues from the cysteine to the phenylalanine. Only CDR3 DNA remains: 42 bases, in frame from the first base. The germline V gene supplies CDR1 ENHRY and CDR2 SYGVKD. TCR cDNA was made using 5'RACE template switching, a step that added a universal primer site and unique molecular identifiers. cDNA synthesis was primed from both the TCR alpha and TCR beta constant segments. Two PCR steps were used to amplify libraries, with sample barcodes and sequencing adapters being added in the second step. Sequencing of libraries was performed on Illumina HiSeq 2500 (2x100 bp) or NovaSeq (2x150 bp). The original pipeline was this. Demultiplexing of reads and collapsing into UMI consensus sequences were performed with MIGEC, and V(D)J alignment was carried out with MiXCR. Vaccine-responding clonotypes were defined with edgeR using replicate PBMC samples, requiring FDR below 0.01 and a log2 fold change above 5 up to day 15. Each bulk clonotype was labeled CD4 or CD8 based on which sequenced repertoire, CD4 or CD8, contained the clonotype at higher abundance. Using fastp at Q25 and MiXCR, TCRdb reprocessed the public reads and kept productive beta chains. Each entry is one CDR3 protein sequence, shown with its most common DNA and genes. In this record, the V and J calls reflect TCRdb's handling and not the investigators' own analysis. Across this sample there are approximately 550,000 distinct CDR3 sequences, with roughly 12% seen only once. The top ten hold over 11% of the sample.

Explained via the paper, the treatment or condition label denotes: live attenuated yellow fever vaccine strain. At every blood-draw timepoint, two biological replicates of bulk PBMCs were collected. PBMCs were isolated from peripheral blood using a standard Ficoll-Paque protocol. RNA was extracted with TriZol from bulk PBMCs, CD4 and CD8 fractions, and dextramer-positive and dextramer-negative fractions. What the study reported, not specific to this receptor: Compared with the primary T-cell response, the secondary T-cell response was weaker but faster, peaking on day 5 rather than day 15. Because only a couple of donors were included in the study, the extent to which the findings can be generalized is limited. After the booster, most of the clones that had expanded following primary vaccination were detected again (roughly 97% of CD4 and 80% to 90% of CD8), which suggests that memory was broadly maintained. FACS-sorted repertoires could contain abundant contaminating clonotypes from the bulk population, so computational filtering was required. A small fraction of clonotypes showed up in both the CD4 and CD8 compartments, probably as a result of convergent recombination.

Comments on this clonotype: What this receptor recognizes is not known. The sample holds no much larger clone one base away, and base qualities are not on file.

The sequence was collected from a man under 40 who received the YFV17D yellow fever vaccine. Sequences were derived from PBMCs, sampled on the day of the yellow fever booster vaccination. This chain joins TRBV10-3 to TRBJ1-4, with a tentative D gene TRBD1 over 6 matching bases. The sequenced DNA is TGTGCCATCAGTGACCAGGGGATGGGTGAAAAACTGTTTTTT. Translated, this is CAISDQGMGEKLFF.